These T cell receptor beta chains were read from a single sample in a study of CD8+ T cells in alopecia areata. Produced via immunoSEQ multiplex PCR; TCRdb's table is partial and in-frame only. The table has 150,000 or so clones, approximately 90% seen once. Sequenced material: CD8+ T cells sorted from blood, taken at week 4, from a patient treated with tofacitinib. The receptors were sampled from a human donor with alopecia areata. Each CDR3 is given with its conserved first and last residue. D genes are given only for firm matches. Clone size, where shown, is once, few, many, or a class for clones that have expanded.

TRBJ2-7 - TRBV10-2 - TGCGCCAGCAGTGAGTCGAGGGCCAGTATCTACGAGCAGTACTTC CASSESRASIYEQYF
TRBJ2-1 TRBD2 TRBV29-1 - TGCAGCGTTGAAGATCTGAGTGAGGGAGGGCCCTCCAATGAGCAGTTCTTC CSVEDLSEGGPSNEQFF
TRBJ1-4 TRBD1 TRBV7-9 - TGTGCCAGTTCGAGGGACAGCTTAGATGAAAAACTGTTTTTT CASSRDSLDEKLFF
TRBJ2-3 TRBD1 TRBV6-5 - TGTGCCAGCAGTTACGTTTCAGGGGGCCCAGATACGCAGTATTTT CASSYVSGGPDTQYF
TRBJ2-6 - TRBV6-1 many TGTGCCAGCAGCCAAGGGGGCTCTGGGGCCAACGTCCTGACTTTC CASSQGGSGANVLTF
TRBJ2-2 TRBD1 TRBV7-2 - TGTGCCAGCAGAGCGCAGGGGGCGAACACCGGGGAGCTGTTTTTT CASRAQGANTGELFF
TRBJ2-7 TRBD1 TRBV27 - TGTGCCAGCAGTTTTCAAGTCTCGGGCCCGACAGGGCGCTACGAGCAGTACTTC CASSFQVSGPTGRYEQYF
TRBJ2-3 - TRBV5-4 - TGTGCCAGCAGCTTGGCCGGGGTCGGCACAGATACGCAGTATTTT CASSLAGVGTDTQYF
TRBJ2-7 TRBD1 TRBV29-1 - TGCAGCGTCGGGACAGGGTCGAGCTCCTACGAGCAGTACTTC CSVGTGSSSYEQYF
TRBJ2-7 - TRBV27 - TGTGCCAGCAGTCCCGGGACTGGGTACGAGCAGTACTTC CASSPGTGYEQYF
TRBJ2-4 TRBD1 TRBV29-1 - TGCAGCGCATCGGACAGGGAGGCCAAAAACATTCAGTACTTC CSASDREAKNIQYF
TRBJ2-7 - TRBV7-9 - TGTGCCAGCAGCCCCCGTCTCAGCGACGAGCAGTACTTC CASSPRLSDEQYF
TRBJ2-7 - TRBV4-2 - TGTGCCAGCAGCCTCGGGGGAGTCTACGAGCAGTACTTC CASSLGGVYEQYF
TRBJ1-1 - TRBV6-5 - TGTGCCAGCAGTTACTTGGGGGGCACGCCTGAAGCTTTCTTT CASSYLGGTPEAFF
TRBJ2-7 - TRBV11-2 - TGTGCCAGCAGCTTAGTATACGACGGGCCCCGGGAGCAGTACTTC CASSLVYDGPREQYF
TRBJ2-5 TRBD2 TRBV9 - TGTGCCAGCAGCGCATCTGGGGAGGGATTGAAAGAGACCCAGTACTTC CASSASGEGLKETQYF
TRBJ2-7 - TRBV9 - TGTGCCAGCAGCCCTGTAGCGGATAGCTCCTACGAGCAGTACTTC CASSPVADSSYEQYF
TRBJ1-6 - TRBV2 - TGTGCCAGCAGTGAAACGGTTGATCTCCATAATTCACCCCTCCACTTT CASSETVDLHNSPLHF
TRBJ1-5 - TRBV9 - TGTGCCAGCAGCGTCCGCAATCAGCCCCAGCATTTT CASSVRNQPQHF
TRBJ2-7 - TRBV27 - TGTGCCAGCAGTTCGACCCCCCACTACGAGCAGTACTTC CASSSTPHYEQYF
TRBJ1-1 - TRBV6-1 - TGTGCCAGCAGTGATTTGCAGAACACTGAAGCTTTCTTT CASSDLQNTEAFF
TRBJ2-7 - TRBV27 - TGTGCCAGCAGTCGGCCAGAGGGAGAGCAGTACTTC CASSRPEGEQYF
TRBJ2-5 - TRBV27 once TGTGCCAGCAGTAGCAACAGAGCGAAAGAGACCCAGTACTTC CASSSNRAKETQYF
TRBJ2-7 - TRBV7-9 - TGTGCCAGCAGCCCAGCCGGGACGGATCTTTACGAGCAGTACTTC CASSPAGTDLYEQYF
TRBJ2-1 TRBD2 TRBV4-2 - TGTGCCAGCAGCCCTCACGGACTAGCGGGAGGGCCGGTTGAGCAGTTCTTC CASSPHGLAGGPVEQFF
TRBJ1-4 - TRBV27 - TGTGCCAGCAGTCCAAAAGGGGTGTATGAAAAACTGTTTTTT CASSPKGVYEKLFF
TRBJ2-1 - TRBV30 - TGTGCCTGGAGCGTAGAGCTTTCCTACAATGAGCAGTTCTTC CAWSVELSYNEQFF
TRBJ2-7 TRBD2 TRBV28 once TGTGCCAGCAGTCCCGGGACTAGCGGGGGGGCCTACGAGCAGTACTTC CASSPGTSGGAYEQYF
TRBJ1-1 - TRBV7-9 - TGTGCCAGCAGCCAGATAGAGTGGAGGGGTGGCACTGAAGCTTTCTTT CASSQIEWRGGTEAFF
TRBJ1-1 - TRBV6-5 - TGTGCCAGCAGTTACGGCGGCTCGAACACTGAAGCTTTCTTT CASSYGGSNTEAFF
TRBJ2-7 - TRBV27 - TGTGCAGCAGGGCGATATTCCTACGAGCAGTACTTC CAAGRYSYEQYF
TRBJ1-2 - TRBV2 - TGTGCCAGCAGTGGGCGACGGGTCTATGGCTACACCTTC CASSGRRVYGYTF
TRBJ2-7 - TRBV5-6 once TGTGCCAGCAGCTTGGAACAGGTCGACGACGAGCAGTACTTC CASSLEQVDDEQYF
TRBJ2-7 - TRBV18 - TGTGCCAGCTCACGGACCGCACAGGGCACCTCCTACGAGCAGTACTTC CASSRTAQGTSYEQYF
TRBJ2-7 - TRBV4-1 - TGCGCCAGCAGACCAGGGACGGACGACTACGAGCAGTACTTC CASRPGTDDYEQYF
TRBJ2-7 TRBD1 TRBV29-1 - TGCAGCGTTGAAGATTTTAACAGGGGCTACGAGCAGTACTTC CSVEDFNRGYEQYF
TRBJ2-2 - TRBV29-1 - TGCAGCGTTGACCTTAAGGGACTCTACAACACCGGGGAGCTGTTTTTT CSVDLKGLYNTGELFF
TRBJ1-2 TRBD1 TRBV27 - TGTGCCAGCAGCCCACAGGGGAGCGAGCGCTATGGCTACACCTTC CASSPQGSERYGYTF
TRBJ2-5 - TRBV5-1 - TGCGCCAGCAGCTTGGAGTCAGGGAACCAAGAGACCCAGTACTTC CASSLESGNQETQYF
TRBJ2-7 - TRBV5-6 - TGTGCCAGCAGCGTCACCTACGAGCAGTACTTC CASSVTYEQYF
TRBJ2-7 TRBD2 TRBV7-2 - TGTGCCAGCAGCTTGGGGGAGGGAAACTACGAGCAGTACTTC CASSLGEGNYEQYF
TRBJ2-5 TRBD2 TRBV7-9 - TGTGCCAGCAGCTTGTACACGGGAGGGCCGATCCTGCTTGGGACCCAGTACTTC CASSLYTGGPILLGTQYF
TRBJ2-1 - TRBV4-1 - TGCGCCAGCAGCACCCAACTAGCTCGGGAGCAGTTCTTC CASSTQLAREQFF
TRBJ1-2 - TRBV15 once TGTGCCACCAGCAGCAAACAGGGAAATGGCTACACCTTC CATSSKQGNGYTF
TRBJ2-5 - TRBV4-1 - TGCGCCAGCAGCCAAGAATTCGCCAGCCAAGAGACCCAGTACTTC CASSQEFASQETQYF
TRBJ2-5 - TRBV29-1 - TGCAGCGTTCAGGGGATAGAAGAGACCCAGTACTTC CSVQGIEETQYF
TRBJ2-3 - TRBV29-1 few TGCAGCGTTGAATTCCCCATGGACGGTAGCACAGATACGCAGTATTTT CSVEFPMDGSTDTQYF
TRBJ2-3 - TRBV7-6 few TGTGCCAGCAGCCGAGCTTCGGCTGGGGGTGTGCAGTATTTT CASSRASAGGVQYF
TRBJ2-2 TRBD2 TRBV6-5 - TGTGCCAGCAGTTACGGGAGGGAGAACACCGGGGAGCTGTTTTTT CASSYGRENTGELFF
TRBJ1-1 TRBD1 TRBV18 - TGTGCCAGCTCACCCCGCTGGGACAGGGTTAATATGAACACTGAAGCTTTCTTT CASSPRWDRVNMNTEAFF